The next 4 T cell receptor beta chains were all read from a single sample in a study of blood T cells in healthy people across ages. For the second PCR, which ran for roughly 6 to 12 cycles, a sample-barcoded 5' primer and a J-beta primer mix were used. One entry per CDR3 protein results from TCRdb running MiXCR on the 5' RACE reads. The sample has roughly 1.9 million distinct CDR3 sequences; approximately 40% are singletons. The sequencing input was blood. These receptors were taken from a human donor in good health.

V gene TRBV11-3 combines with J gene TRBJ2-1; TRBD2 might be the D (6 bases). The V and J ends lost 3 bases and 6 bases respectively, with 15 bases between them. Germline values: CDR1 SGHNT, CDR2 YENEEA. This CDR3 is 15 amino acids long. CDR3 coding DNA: TGTGCCAGCAGCTTTCTACGGGGGACCCTCAATGAGCAGTTCTTC. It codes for CASSFLRGTLNEQFF. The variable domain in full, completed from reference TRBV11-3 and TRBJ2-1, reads EAGVVQSPRYKIIEKKQPVAFWCNPISGHNTLYWYLQNLGQGPELLIRYENEEAVDDSQLPKDRFSAERLKGVDSTLKIQPAELGDSAVYLCASSFLRGTLNEQFFGPGTRLTVL.

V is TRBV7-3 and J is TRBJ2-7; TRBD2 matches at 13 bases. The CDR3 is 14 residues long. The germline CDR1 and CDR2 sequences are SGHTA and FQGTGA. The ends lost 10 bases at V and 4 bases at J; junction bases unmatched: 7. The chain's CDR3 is CANTPGLAGYEQYF. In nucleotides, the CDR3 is TGTGCCAATACTCCGGGACTAGCGGGATACGAGCAGTACTTC.

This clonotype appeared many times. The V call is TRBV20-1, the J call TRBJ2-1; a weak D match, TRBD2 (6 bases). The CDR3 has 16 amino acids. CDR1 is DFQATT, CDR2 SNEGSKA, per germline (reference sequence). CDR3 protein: CRDGLAEGRTYNEQFF. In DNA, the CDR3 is TGCAGGGACGGTTTGGCGGAGGGCCGTACCTACAATGAGCAGTTCTTC.

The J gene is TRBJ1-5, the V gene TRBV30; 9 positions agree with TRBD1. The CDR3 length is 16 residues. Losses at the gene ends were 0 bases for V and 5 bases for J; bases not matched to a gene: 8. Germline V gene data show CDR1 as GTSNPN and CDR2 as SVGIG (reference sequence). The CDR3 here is CAWSVRDRAAYQPQHF. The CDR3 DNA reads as TGTGCCTGGAGTGTACGGGACAGGGCCGCTTATCAGCCCCAGCATTTT.